One T cell receptor (beta chain) is described in this entry. Clones were sequenced by immunoSEQ multiplex PCR, and TCRdb holds only the in-frame ones, with some missing. The sample shows some 190,000 clones, 80% to 90% of them seen only once. This record comes from a study of blood T cell repertoires in COVID-19. Study-wide context: The analysed material was cDNA or gDNA that came from T cells, B-cell-depleted T cells, or PBMCs.

J lost 7 bases, V lost 3 bases, and 8 bases had no gene match. CDR1 and CDR2 from the germline V gene are SGHRS and YFSETQ. This CDR3 is built from 15 residues. This chain connects TRBV5-1 to TRBJ2-1; 9 bases map to TRBD2. Sequenced: peripheral blood. The TCR was taken from a man in his 60s with acute or convalescent COVID-19. In nucleotides, the CDR3 is TGCGCCAGCAGCTCCGGGACTAGCCTCGGGAATGAGCAGTTCTTC. This translates into CASSSGTSLGNEQFF. The variable domain in full, completed from reference TRBV5-1 and TRBJ2-1, reads KAGVTQTPRYLIKTRGQQVTLSCSPISGHRSVSWYQQTPGQGLQFLFEYFSETQRNKGNFPGRFSGRQFSNSRSEMNVSTLELGDSALYLCASSSGTSLGNEQFFGPGTRLTVL.